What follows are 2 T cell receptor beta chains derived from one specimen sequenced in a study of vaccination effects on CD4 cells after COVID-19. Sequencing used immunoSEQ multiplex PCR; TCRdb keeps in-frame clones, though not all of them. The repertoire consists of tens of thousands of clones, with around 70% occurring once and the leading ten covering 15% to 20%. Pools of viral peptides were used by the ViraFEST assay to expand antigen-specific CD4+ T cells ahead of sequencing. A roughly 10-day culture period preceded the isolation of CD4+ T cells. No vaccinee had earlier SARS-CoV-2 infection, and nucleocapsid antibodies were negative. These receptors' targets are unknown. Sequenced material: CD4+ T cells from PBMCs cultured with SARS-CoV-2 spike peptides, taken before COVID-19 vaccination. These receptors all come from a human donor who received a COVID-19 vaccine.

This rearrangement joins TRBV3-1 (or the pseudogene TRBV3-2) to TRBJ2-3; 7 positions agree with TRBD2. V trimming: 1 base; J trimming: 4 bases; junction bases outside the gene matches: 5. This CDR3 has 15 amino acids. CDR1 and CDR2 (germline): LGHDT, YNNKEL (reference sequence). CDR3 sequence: CASSQGGSLADTQYF. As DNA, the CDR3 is TGTGCCAGCAGCCAAGGCGGGAGTTTAGCAGATACGCAGTATTTT.

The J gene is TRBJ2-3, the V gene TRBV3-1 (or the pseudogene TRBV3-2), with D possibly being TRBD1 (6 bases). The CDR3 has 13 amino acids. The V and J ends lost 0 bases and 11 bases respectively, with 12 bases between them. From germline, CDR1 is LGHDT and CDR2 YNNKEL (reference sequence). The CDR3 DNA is TGTGCCAGCAGCCAAGATCTGGCAGGGGAGCAGTATTTT. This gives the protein CASSQDLAGEQYF.